The present entry profiles one T cell receptor (beta chain) with its context. The data were taken from a study of T cell changes during pregnancy in multiple sclerosis. The method was immunoSEQ multiplex PCR; TCRdb's version includes in-frame clones alone and lacks a portion of them. The table records about 63,000 clones, approximately 95% of them present only once. With V trimmed by 4 bases and J by 0 bases, 16 bases remained unmatched. The CDR3 is made up of 19 amino acids. CDR1 and CDR2 (germline): SGHTS, YDEGEE. This sequence originates from a female donor with multiple sclerosis, enrolled in a pregnancy study. The V and J genes are TRBV5-8 and TRBJ2-7, with 10 bases lining up with TRBD2. This sample comprised CD8+ T cells from peripheral blood mononuclear cells, obtained in the second trimester of pregnancy. This CDR3 reads CASSHPRELAGAPSYEQYF. Written as DNA, the CDR3 is TGTGCCAGCAGCCACCCTAGAGAGCTAGCGGGGGCACCCTCCTACGAGCAGTACTTC. The full variable domain, in which reference TRBV5-8 and TRBJ2-7 provide the parts outside the CDR3, is EAGVTQSPTHLIKTRGQQATLRCSPISGHTSVYWYQQALGLGLQFLLWYDEGEERNRGNFPPRFSGRQFPNYSSELNVNALELEDSALYLCASSHPRELAGAPSYEQYFGPGTRLTVT.